The T cell receptor beta chain under discussion was sequenced for a study of human T cells and chemical hapten exposure. Overall study context: An approximately 2 cm by approximately 2 cm inner upper arm patch received 2% DPC for sensitization.

General study findings and limits: It was expanded TCRs that formed significantly more large CDR3 similarity clusters than controls did.

Unique molecular identifiers were attached to individual cDNA molecules during library preparation. TCRdb recomputed calls from the RACE reads with MiXCR, one row per CDR3 protein. Here the sample spans around 100,000 distinct CDR3 sequences, approximately 10% being singletons. Time point noted: pre-sensitization, week 0. As for treatment: therapeutic diphenylcyclopropenone sensitization with weekly scalp DPC. Comments on this clonotype: Its antigen is not identified.

The CDR3 runs 14 residues. Germline assignment: CDR1 LNHDA and CDR2 SQIVND (reference sequence). Between the trimmed V and J ends, which lost 4 bases and 8 bases, there was a span of 14 bases. This clonotype was sampled from a woman aged 60-75 years with alopecia areata. Some clones in this sample may be carry-over from other donors' samples. The sequencing here drew on whole blood, taken in connection with sensitization to the hapten diphenylcyclopropenone (DPC). This chain joins TRBV19 and TRBJ1-4; D remains unclear. The CDR3 DNA reads TGTGCCAGTAGTACTCGGGTGCGGGAAGAAAAACTGTTTTTT. Protein product: CASSTRVREEKLFF.